Shown below are 12 T cell receptor beta chains from a single sample sequenced in a study of Tregs in tolerant kidney transplant recipients. Only in-frame clones appear in the TCRdb table, and some are missing; sequencing was by immunoSEQ multiplex PCR. Of more than 25,000 clones in the sample, 82% were seen once. These receptors' targets are unknown. The sequenced sample consisted of Tregs from blood cultured with allogeneic cells. All receptors derive from a human donor in good health.

This clone was seen a few times. This CDR3 reads CATREGDGPYEQYF. CDR3 DNA sequence: TGTGCCACCAGGGAGGGGGACGGCCCCTACGAGCAGTACTTC. The chain has TRBV15 and TRBJ2-7; TRBD1 or TRBD2 may be the D gene (6 bases each). Trimming took off 6 bases at V and 2 bases at J, with 14 bases between the two ends. The CDR3 is made up of 14 amino acids. The germline V gene encodes CDR1 LNHNV and CDR2 YYDKDF (reference sequence).

The chain has TRBV5-4 and TRBJ1-2, with D tentatively TRBD1 (5 bases). Germline V gene lookup returns CDR1 SGHNT and CDR2 YYREEE (reference sequence). Trimming removed 1 base from V and 0 bases from J, with 10 bases in between. CDR3 size: 15 residues. The CDR3 nucleotides read TGTGCCAGCAGCTTGACAGGCCAAGCTAACTATGGCTACACCTTC. Translating gives CASSLTGQANYGYTF. The variable domain in full, completed from reference TRBV5-4 and TRBJ1-2, reads ETGVTQSPTHLIKTRGQQVTLRCSSQSGHNTVSWYQQALGQGPQFIFQYYREEENGRGNFPPRFSGLQFPNYSSELNVNALELDDSALYLCASSLTGQANYGYTFGSGTRLTVV.

This chain links TRBV5-4 with TRBJ2-7, with 9 bases identical to TRBD1. Germline V gene data show CDR1 as SGHNT and CDR2 as YYREEE (reference sequence). V gave up 4 bases and J gave up 3 bases; unmatched junction bases: 8. This CDR3 contains 15 residues. The CDR3 protein is CASSRTGTGFYEQYF. CDR3 in DNA: TGTGCCAGCAGCCGAACCGGGACAGGGTTCTACGAGCAGTACTTC.

The chain links TRBV30 to TRBJ2-2; 9 nucleotides align to TRBD2. CDR1 and CDR2 (germline): GTSNPN, SVGIG (reference sequence). This CDR3 is built from 14 residues. CDR3 in DNA: TGTGGAAATAGCGGGGGTCACGGCACCGGGGAGCTGTTTTTT. It specifies CGNSGGHGTGELFF.

The chain couples TRBV7-3 to TRBJ2-5; D remains ambiguous. The CDR3 has 13 amino acids. Germline V gives CDR1 SGHTA, CDR2 FQGTGA. Trimming pared 2 bases from V and 3 bases from J, leaving 7 bases between. CDR3 nucleotides: TGTGCCAGCAGCTTAGTGGCGGAAGAGACCCAGTACTTC. Its translation is CASSLVAEETQYF.

This chain links TRBV7-8 with TRBJ1-2; weak D call: TRBD1 (5 bases). V lost 6 bases and J lost 3, with 14 bases in between. The V gene's germline CDR1 is SGHVS and CDR2 FQNEAQ. The CDR3 consists of 14 residues. In DNA form, the CDR3 reads TGTGCCAGCAGAGAGGGAGGACAAGACTATGGCTACACCTTC. Translating it yields CASREGGQDYGYTF. The whole variable domain, remainder taken from reference TRBV7-8 and TRBJ1-2, is GAGVSQSPRYKVAKRGQDVALRCDPISGHVSLFWYQQALGQGPEFLTYFQNEAQLDKSGLPSDRFFAERPEGSVSTLKIQRTQQEDSAVYLCASREGGQDYGYTFGSGTRLTVV.

The chain carries TRBV19 and TRBJ2-1; weak D call: TRBD2 (7 bases). There are 15 residues in the CDR3. V lost 6 bases to trimming and J lost 3 bases, with 15 bases between them. Germline CDR1 and CDR2: LNHDA and SQIVND (reference sequence). The CDR3 nucleotides are TGTGCCAGTAGCCCCCGGGGGGCCTTCTACAATGAGCAGTTCTTC. It translates to CASSPRGAFYNEQFF.

V gene TRBV5-6 combines with J gene TRBJ2-5, with 13 bases identical to TRBD2. V trimming: 4 bases; J trimming: 4 bases; junction bases outside the gene matches: 4. Looked up from germline, CDR1 is SGHDT and CDR2 is YYEEEE. This CDR3 is 15 amino acids long. The CDR3 DNA reads as TGTGCCAGCAGCGGACTAGCGGGAGTCAGAGAGACCCAGTACTTC. The encoded protein is CASSGLAGVRETQYF.

This clone was detected only once. The rearrangement links TRBV18 to TRBJ2-5; the D gene could be TRBD1 or TRBD2 (6 bases each). With 3 bases removed from V and 4 bases from J, the gap between germline ends came to 15 bases. The germline V gene encodes CDR1 KGHSH and CDR2 LQKENI. The CDR3 length is 15 residues. The CDR3 reads CASSPRQEAGETQYF. As DNA, the CDR3 is TGTGCCAGCTCACCTCGACAGGAAGCGGGAGAGACCCAGTACTTC.

V usage is TRBV7-8 and J usage is TRBJ1-6, with no clear D. Germline lookup yields CDR1 SGHVS and CDR2 FQNEAQ. V lost 2 bases and J 6 bases, leaving 8 bases between the germline ends. This CDR3 region has 14 residues. CDR3 nucleotide sequence: TGTGCCAGCAGCTTAAAACGGACTAATTCACCCCTCCACTTT. It yields the protein CASSLKRTNSPLHF.

This clone was found a few times. This chain joins TRBV19 and TRBJ2-3; possibly TRBD2 for D (5 bases). Per germline, CDR1 LNHDA and CDR2 SQIVND (reference sequence). V dropped 3 bases and J dropped 1 base, with 11 bases sitting between them. The CDR3 contains 15 residues. DNA for the CDR3: TGTGCCAGTAGTATTACTAGTCATCGCACAGATACGCAGTATTTT. Protein sequence: CASSITSHRTDTQYF. Complete variable domain (other parts from reference TRBV19 and TRBJ2-3): DGGITQSPKYLFRKEGQNVTLSCEQNLNHDAMYWYRQDPGQGLRLIYYSQIVNDFQKGDIAEGYSVSREKKESFPLTVTSAQKNPTAFYLCASSITSHRTDTQYFGPGTRLTVL.

This clone came up once. The V and J genes are TRBV6-1 and TRBJ2-3; 10 nucleotides agree with TRBD2. This CDR3 is built from 10 residues. With 8 bases clipped from V and 12 bases from J, the junction kept 2 bases outside the gene matches. From germline, CDR1 is MNHNS and CDR2 SASEGT. Here the CDR3 DNA reads TGTGCCAGCCAGCGGGAGGGACAGTATTTT. Its protein product is CASQREGQYF.